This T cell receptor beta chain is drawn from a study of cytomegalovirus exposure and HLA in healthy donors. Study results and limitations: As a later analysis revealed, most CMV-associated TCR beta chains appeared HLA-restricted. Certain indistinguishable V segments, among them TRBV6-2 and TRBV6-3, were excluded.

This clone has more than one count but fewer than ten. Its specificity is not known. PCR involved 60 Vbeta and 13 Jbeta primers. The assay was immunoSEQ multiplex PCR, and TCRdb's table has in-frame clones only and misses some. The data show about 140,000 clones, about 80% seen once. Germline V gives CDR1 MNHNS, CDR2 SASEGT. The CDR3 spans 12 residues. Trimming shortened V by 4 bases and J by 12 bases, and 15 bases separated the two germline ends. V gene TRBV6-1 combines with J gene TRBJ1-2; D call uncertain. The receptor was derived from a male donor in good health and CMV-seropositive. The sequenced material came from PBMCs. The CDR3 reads CASSVPDREDTF. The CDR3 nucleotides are TGTGCCAGCAGTGTCCCGGACCGGGAGGACACCTTC.